This record concerns one T cell receptor beta chain sequence. The specificity of this receptor is unknown. No much larger clone exists at a distance of one base, and base qualities are not known. This sample was taken from a study of T cell responses to AZD1222 COVID-19 vaccine (dated by TCRdb to the early 2020s). Describing the broader study: A total of about 250 trial participants underwent TCR sequencing, of whom 200 to 220 had received two doses of AZD1222 and around 25 had received two doses of the MenACWY control vaccine. Trial participants were enrolled by age into subgroups of 18-55, 56-69 and 70-plus years, and roughly 150, 30 and 60 TCR-sequenced participants, respectively, were included in these subgroups.

V is trimmed back by 2 bases and J by 7 bases, and the junction contains 4 bases that no gene match accounts for. Reading from cysteine to phenylalanine, the CDR3 counts 15 amino acids. Only the CDR3 portion is preserved as DNA: 45 bases, with reading frame beginning at the first base. CDR1 and CDR2 are read off the germline V gene (reference sequence) as LNHNV and YYDKDF. The time point label of this sample denotes: about 28 days (+/-7) after the second vaccine dose. AZD1222 recipients whose second dose came at about 4 weeks and those whose second dose came at about 12 weeks were combined into one group, since spike-specific TCR depth and breadth did not differ between the two schedules. Samples from vaccinated people were obtained from the UK trials COV001 and COV002, which included a single-blind randomized controlled phase 2/3 trial of AZD1222 (ChAdOx1 nCoV-19) in healthy adults. Trial participant PBMC samples were collected at day 0 and day 28 after the second dose for TCRbeta chain sequencing.

Points the paper makes about the study in general: Because no day 14 peak-response samples were available, repertoires were characterized only after the peak T cell response. Nearly half of unique spike-specific TCRs reportedly recognized epitopes outside regions mutated in the B.1.351 and B.1.1.7 variants. Most participants were white British and females outnumbered males, and the authors suggested that clonal diversity may have been underestimated. The 56-69-year group was small, and its depth increase did not reach significance, likely because of low power. Only five to seven AZD1222 recipients were SARS-CoV-2 seropositive at baseline, limiting conclusions about previously exposed vaccinees. Spike-specific TCR breadth and depth rose significantly after two AZD1222 doses compared with day 0 and with MenACWY recipients. Vaccine-associated CD4 TCRs spanned the whole spike protein, with dominant responses in regions 160-218 and 743-854.

The CDR3 regions of human TCRbeta chains were subjected to immunosequencing. The published analysis was carried out like this. TCRs in the repertoires were matched against a reference library of SARS-CoV-2-specific TCRs that had been generated with the MIRA antigen-specificity platform. Breadth was defined as the fraction of unique TCRs that were SARS-CoV-2-associated, and depth was defined as the fraction of total T cells that were SARS-CoV-2-associated. Using the MIRA data, each spike-specific TCR was mapped to the spike region that the TCR reacts to and placed in a CD4 or CD8 class. Log10-transformed breadth and depth values were compared by one-way ANOVA with Sidak's multiple comparisons tests. TCRdb re-hosts the immuneACCESS table, in-frame sequences only. Its copies lack some clones; in the studies checked, an unresolved V gene accounts for under half of them, and the cause for the rest is not known. V, J and clone size reflect that table, while D and trimming were determined from the DNA. The sample records roughly 150,000 clones, about 90% of which are singletons. The top ten clonotypes cover approximately 5.9% of the sample.

The sequence was collected from an adult who received the AZD1222 COVID-19 vaccine. The V and J segments used are TRBV15 and TRBJ2-7; TRBD2 aligns with 14 central bases. This sample comprised peripheral blood, obtained 28 days after the second AZD1222 dose. The bases are TGTGCCACCAGCAGACCGGGACTAGCGGGAGTAGAGCAGTACTTC. It translates as CATSRPGLAGVEQYF.